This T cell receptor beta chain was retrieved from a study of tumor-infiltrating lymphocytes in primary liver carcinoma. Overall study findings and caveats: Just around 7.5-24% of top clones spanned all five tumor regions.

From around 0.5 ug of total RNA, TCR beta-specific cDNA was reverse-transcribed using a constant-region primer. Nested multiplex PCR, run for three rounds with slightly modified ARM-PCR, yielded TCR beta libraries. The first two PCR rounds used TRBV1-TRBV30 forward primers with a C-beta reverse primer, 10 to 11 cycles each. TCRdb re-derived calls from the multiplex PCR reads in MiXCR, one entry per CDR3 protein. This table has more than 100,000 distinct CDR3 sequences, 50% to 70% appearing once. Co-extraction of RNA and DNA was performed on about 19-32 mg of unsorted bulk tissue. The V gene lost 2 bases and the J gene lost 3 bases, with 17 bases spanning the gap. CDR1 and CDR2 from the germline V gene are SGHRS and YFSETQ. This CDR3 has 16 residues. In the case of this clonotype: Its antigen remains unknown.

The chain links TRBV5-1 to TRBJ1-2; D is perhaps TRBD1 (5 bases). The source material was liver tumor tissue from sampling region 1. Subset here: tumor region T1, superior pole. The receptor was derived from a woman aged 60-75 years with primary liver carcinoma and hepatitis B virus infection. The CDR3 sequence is CASSLADMGTDYGYTF. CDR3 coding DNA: TGCGCCAGCAGCTTAGCCGACATGGGGACGGACTATGGCTACACCTTC.